This note documents a single T cell receptor (beta chain) sequence. This sample was taken from a study of naive and memory T cell subsets. Two oligonucleotides, mixed equimolar, formed the beta constant-region primer covering TRBC1 and TRBC2. Four rounds of PCR amplified the ligated cDNA using nested alpha and beta constant-region primers plus SP2. Each CDR3 protein is one row after TCRdb ran MiXCR on the UMI-ligation and nested PCR reads. There are roughly 80,000 distinct CDR3 sequences in the sample; about 8.2% occur only once, and over 0.95% lies in the top ten. CDR3 length: 16 amino acids. Deletions cut 0 bases from V and 1 base from J, with 12 bases between. Germline V gives CDR1 MNHEY, CDR2 SVGAGI.

Sample: naive CD8+ T cells from blood. This sequence was found in a human donor in good health. This rearrangement joins TRBV6-5 to TRBJ1-1; weak D call: TRBD1 (6 bases). This CDR3 reads CASSYSIDRQNTEAFF. DNA for the CDR3: TGTGCCAGCAGTTACTCGATTGACAGGCAGAACACTGAAGCTTTCTTT.